A single sample gave rise to the 24 T cell receptor beta chains below, sequenced in a study of cytomegalovirus exposure and HLA in healthy donors. PCR primers comprised 60 Vbeta and 13 Jbeta primers. Data came from immunoSEQ multiplex PCR; TCRdb stores just in-frame clones and leaves some out. The data show 150,000 or so clones, with 65% to 85% seen just once and 0.75% to 0.9% held by the top ten. The source material was PBMCs. The source is a woman between 18 and 29 years old in good health and CMV-seronegative.

The CDR3 nucleotides read TGTGCCAGCAGCGTAATAGGGACAGGGGGGCACGAGCAGTACTTC. Protein sequence: CASSVIGTGGHEQYF. V and J are TRBV7-9 and TRBJ2-7, with 11 bases aligning to TRBD1. The CDR3 is 15 amino acids. From germline, CDR1 is SEHNR and CDR2 FQNEAQ (reference sequence). J was trimmed by 5 bases and V by 5 bases; bases with no gene match: 8.

For this clone: Mismatch with germline at one junction end may stem from a read error. The V call is TRBV7-7, the J call TRBJ2-3; 7 bases match TRBD2. The CDR3 totals 15 residues. CDR1 SSHAT and CDR2 FNYEAQ come from the germline V gene (reference sequence). The CDR3 region is CASSLGLADTDTQYF. The CDR3 DNA sequence: TGTGCTAGCAGCTTGGGGCTAGCGGACACAGATACGCAGTATTTT.

The chain recombines TRBV19 with TRBJ2-6; D is undetermined. This CDR3 contains 16 residues. Germline CDR1 and CDR2: LNHDA and SQIVND (reference sequence). V dropped 5 bases and J dropped 0 bases, with 11 bases sitting between them. The CDR3, as DNA: TGTGCCAGTAGTCAGACTGTCCGCTCTGGGGCCAACGTCCTGACTTTC. This translates into CASSQTVRSGANVLTF.

This chain connects TRBV30 to TRBJ2-1; a possible D gene is TRBD2 (5 bases). The ends were cut back, 3 bases at V and 7 bases at J, with 16 bases in the middle. From germline, CDR1 is GTSNPN and CDR2 SVGIG (reference sequence). The CDR3 sequence is 14 residues long. CDR3 nucleotide sequence: TGTGCCTGGAGCGGTCTAGCTTTAATTAATGAGCAGTTCTTC. Translation gives CAWSGLALINEQFF.

The chain is built from TRBV4-2 and TRBJ2-5; TRBD2 aligns across 9 bases. The germline gives CDR1 LGHNA, CDR2 YNFKEQ. V lost 1 base to trimming and J lost 5 bases; unmatched junction nucleotides: 20. The CDR3 spans 20 residues. CDR3 sequence (DNA): TGTGCCAGCAGCCAAGTACCGGGACTAGCAGGAGGCCACAAGGGGGAGACCCAGTACTTC. Protein: CASSQVPGLAGGHKGETQYF.

This clone was counted only a few times. This chain joins TRBV11-2 and TRBJ2-7; tentative D call: TRBD1 (5 bases). Germline V CDR1 and CDR2: SGHAT, FQNNGV. Trimming cost V 3 bases and J 6 bases, with 15 bases left between them. The CDR3 is made up of 14 amino acids. The CDR3 nucleotides are TGTGCCAGCAGCTTCGGGTCCAGGGTCGGCGAGCAGTACTTC. Protein: CASSFGSRVGEQYF.

There are a few counts of this clone. The genes are TRBV4-1 and TRBJ2-7; a weak D match, TRBD2 (7 bases). The V end lost 3 bases, the J end lost 6 bases, and 18 bases lay between the germline ends. From germline, CDR1 is MGHRA and CDR2 YSYEKL. This CDR3 region has 15 residues. The chain's CDR3 is CASSHLGGPGGEQYF. CDR3 in DNA: TGCGCCAGCAGCCACCTGGGGGGCCCGGGAGGCGAGCAGTACTTC.

The rearrangement joins TRBV11-3 to TRBJ2-2; maybe TRBD2 (5 bases). The ends were cut back, 5 bases at V and 7 bases at J, with 8 bases in the middle. CDR3 length equals 12 residues. Germline assignment: CDR1 SGHNT and CDR2 YENEEA. CDR3 nucleotide sequence: TGTGCCAGCAGCCCCGGAGGCGGGGAGCTGTTTTTT. Its translation: CASSPGGGELFF.

The chain uses TRBV2 and TRBJ2-4; possible D gene TRBD1, 6 bases. The CDR3 length is 13 residues. Germline V lookup: CDR1 SNHLY, CDR2 FYNNEI. V was cut by 7 bases and J by 5 bases, with 12 bases left in between. CDR3 loop: CASTVTGENIQYF. CDR3 DNA sequence: TGTGCCAGCACTGTGACAGGAGAAAACATTCAGTACTTC. The full variable domain, rest sourced from reference TRBV2 and TRBJ2-4, is EPEVTQTPSHQVTQMGQEVILRCVPISNHLYFYWYRQILGQKVEFLVSFYNNEISEKSEIFDDQFSVERPDGSNFTLKIRSTKLEDSAMYFCASTVTGENIQYFGAGTRLSVL.

The chain employs TRBV6-1 and TRBJ2-3, with 9 bases aligning to TRBD1. V trimming: 8 bases; J trimming: 5 bases; junction bases outside the gene matches: 5. The CDR3 loop spans 13 amino acids. Germline CDR1 and CDR2: MNHNS and SASEGT. The CDR3 sequence: CASSNRGQDTQYF. Here the CDR3 DNA reads TGTGCCAGCTCGAACAGGGGGCAAGATACGCAGTATTTT.

This chain joins TRBV5-6 and TRBJ2-3; unclear D gene. CDR1 is SGHDT, CDR2 YYEEEE, per germline. The length of the CDR3 is 15 residues. The V end was cut by 1 base, the J end by 3 bases, with 12 bases between. The CDR3 loop reads CASSLTLARTDTQYF. For the CDR3, the DNA is TGTGCCAGCAGCTTGACTCTTGCGCGGACAGATACGCAGTATTTT.

V is TRBV27 and J is TRBJ2-3; 10 bases fit TRBD2. Germline V gene sequence: CDR1 MNHEY, CDR2 SMNVEV (reference sequence). The ends lost 6 bases at V and 0 bases at J; junction bases unmatched: 6. CDR3 length: 16 residues. CDR3 sequence: CASRGRLAGSTDTQYF. CDR3 nucleotide sequence: TGTGCCAGCAGAGGAAGACTAGCGGGTAGCACAGATACGCAGTATTTT.

The chain has TRBV5-4 and TRBJ2-7, with TRBD1 as a possible D gene (5 bases). Germline CDR1 is SGHNT and CDR2 is YYREEE (reference sequence). The CDR3 sequence is 13 residues long. Trimming pared 6 bases from V and 3 bases from J, leaving 13 bases between. CDR3 DNA sequence: TGTGCCAGCACCTCTGACAGAAACTACGAGCAGTACTTC. It encodes CASTSDRNYEQYF.

This clone was detected a few times. The gene calls are TRBV28 and TRBJ2-1; D is undetermined. The CDR3 length is 15 residues. In germline, CDR1 is MDHEN, CDR2 SYDVKM. With 6 bases removed from V and 1 base from J, the gap between germline ends came to 13 bases. The DNA for the CDR3 is TGTGCCAGCAGGCGGTCGGTTCGGTCCTACAATGAGCAGTTCTTC. Translation: CASRRSVRSYNEQFF.

To note about this clone: A read error may account for a junction end that differs from germline. CDR3 residues: CSSSLTSGNLGDTQYF. The CDR3 DNA is TGTTCCAGCAGCCTAACTAGCGGGAATTTGGGAGATACGCAGTATTTT. The gene calls are TRBV7-9 and TRBJ2-3, with 10 bases identical to TRBD2. The V gene's germline CDR1 is SEHNR and CDR2 FQNEAQ (reference sequence). This CDR3 comprises 16 residues.

The chain joins TRBV28 to TRBJ2-1; D unclear. The CDR3 is made up of 12 amino acids. The germline V and J ends were trimmed by 7 bases and 5 bases, with 9 bases remaining between them. CDR1 and CDR2 (germline): MDHEN, SYDVKM. The CDR3 DNA sequence: TGTGCCAGCACCAAAGCTCACAATGAGCAGTTCTTC. Encoded protein: CASTKAHNEQFF.

This chain joins TRBV18 and TRBJ2-1, with 12 bases identical to TRBD2. Germline CDR1 and CDR2: KGHSH and LQKENI. The J segment lost 3 bases and the V segment lost 2 bases, leaving 2 bases of the junction unmatched. This CDR3 has 16 residues. For the CDR3, the DNA is TGTGCCAGCTCACCAAGGACTAGCGGGATCTACAATGAGCAGTTCTTC. It specifies CASSPRTSGIYNEQFF.

CDR3 sequence (DNA): TGTGCCAGCAGTGTAAGGGACAGCCTGTATGGCTACACCTTC. This encodes CASSVRDSLYGYTF. The chain carries TRBV6-1 and TRBJ1-2, with TRBD1 identical over 7 bases. V dropped 4 bases and J dropped 5; count of bases not matched to a gene: 7. CDR3 size: 14 residues. The V gene's germline CDR1 is MNHNS and CDR2 SASEGT.

The V gene is TRBV21-1, the J gene TRBJ2-1; the D segment call TRBD1 is taken from the table without a DNA check. TRBV21-1 is given as a pseudogene. The CDR3 length is 16 residues. CDR3 protein: CASSSLQGSGYNEQFF. The DNA of the CDR3 is TGTGCCAGCAGCTCCCTACAGGGATCGGGCTACAATGAGCAGTTCTTC.

The V gene is TRBV6-1, the J gene TRBJ1-4; D not resolved. This CDR3 has 15 residues. Germline CDR1 reads MNHNS; CDR2 reads SASEGT. V gave up 5 bases and J gave up 0 bases, with 10 bases separating them. The CDR3 sequence is CASSSLSATNEKLFF. CDR3 nucleotide sequence: TGTGCCAGCAGTTCCCTTAGTGCAACTAATGAAAAACTGTTTTTT.

This clone was picked up a small number of times. At one boundary the junction diverges from the germline segment, which might be a read error. V is TRBV7-7 and J is TRBJ2-3; 11 nucleotides align to TRBD2. This CDR3 has 21 residues. From germline, CDR1 is SSHAT and CDR2 FNYEAQ (reference sequence). Written as DNA, the CDR3 is TGTGCTAGCAGCTTAGGGAGACTAGCGGGGACCAATTCCACTAGCACAGATACGCAGTATTTT. Its translation: CASSLGRLAGTNSTSTDTQYF.

The chain links TRBV30 to TRBJ2-1; 7 bases are shared with TRBD2. Germline values: CDR1 GTSNPN, CDR2 SVGIG (reference sequence). Trimming removed 0 bases from V and 8 bases from J; junction bases left unmatched: 7. The CDR3 runs to 14 residues. As DNA, the CDR3 is TGTGCCTGGAGTGTTTCCACTAGCGCATATGAGCAGTTCTTC. Amino acids: CAWSVSTSAYEQFF.

This clone was observed a few times. V usage is TRBV18 and J usage is TRBJ2-7, with D possibly TRBD2 on 6 matching bases. In germline, CDR1 is KGHSH, CDR2 LQKENI. CDR3 length equals 15 residues. Trimming cost V 5 bases and J 2 bases, with 16 bases left between them. As DNA, the CDR3 is TGTGCCAGCTCATCAGTCAACAGGACTACCTACGAGCAGTACTTC. The encoded protein is CASSSVNRTTYEQYF.

This clone was counted once. The chain links TRBV15 to TRBJ2-3; 7 nucleotides align to TRBD2. With V trimmed by 0 bases and J by 4 bases, 4 bases remained unmatched. Germline V CDR1 and CDR2: LNHNV, YYDKDF (reference sequence). The CDR3 totals 15 residues. Here the CDR3 reads CATSREGGRPDTQYF. For the CDR3, the DNA is TGTGCCACCAGCAGAGAGGGGGGGAGGCCAGATACGCAGTATTTT.